The 22 T cell receptor beta chains in this list originate from one sample, sequenced in a study of somatic mutations in cytotoxic T cells in rheumatoid arthritis. Profiling relied on immunoSEQ multiplex PCR, and the TCRdb table lists in-frame clones only, not all of them. In the table there are approximately 4,800 clones, about 87% of which are singletons. Sequenced: CD8+ T cells sorted from blood. All receptors derive from a woman aged 45 to 65 with rheumatoid arthritis.

This clone appeared a few times. The gene calls are TRBV27 and TRBJ2-1; TRBD1 matches 7 bases. The CDR3 length is 13 residues. Germline trimming cut 5 bases from V and 10 bases from J; bases unmatched to any gene: 8. Germline lookup yields CDR1 MNHEY and CDR2 SMNVEV (reference sequence). The CDR3 loop reads CASSVDRAGEQFF. The CDR3 nucleotides read TGTGCCAGCAGTGTCGACAGGGCGGGCGAGCAGTTCTTC.

The chain is built from TRBV7-8 and TRBJ2-7, with 8 bases that match TRBD2. The CDR3 is 14 amino acids. Germline CDR1 is SGHVS and CDR2 is FQNEAQ. Trimming removed 5 bases from V and 3 bases from J; junction bases left unmatched: 6. DNA of the CDR3: TGTGCCAGCAGCCCCGGACTAGCCGGCTACGAGCAGTACTTC. Residues: CASSPGLAGYEQYF.

The chain carries TRBV9 and TRBJ2-3, with D possibly TRBD2 on 7 matching bases. The germline V gene encodes CDR1 SGDLS and CDR2 YYNGEE. This CDR3 is 16 amino acids long. The V end lost 0 bases, the J end lost 0 bases, and 11 bases lay between the germline ends. CDR3 in amino acids: CASSVVAGASTDTQYF. CDR3 in DNA: TGTGCCAGCAGCGTAGTTGCGGGGGCTAGCACAGATACGCAGTATTTT.

The chain joins TRBV10-1 to TRBJ2-1, with D hard to call. Germline lookup yields CDR1 WNHNN and CDR2 SYGVQD (reference sequence). V lost 0 bases and J lost 8, with 2 bases in between. The CDR3 runs to 11 residues. The CDR3 DNA reads TGCGCCAGCAGTGAGTCCTATGAGCAGTTCTTC. This encodes CASSESYEQFF.

The rearrangement uses TRBV29-1 and TRBJ1-3; D is uncertain. This CDR3 comprises 13 residues. CDR1 and CDR2 (germline): SQVTM, ANQGSEA. V lost 4 bases and J lost 6, with 13 bases in between. CDR3 sequence: CSVGENRLNTIYF. The CDR3 DNA is TGCAGCGTTGGGGAGAACCGCTTAAACACCATATATTTT.

This chain connects TRBV2 to TRBJ2-7; 11 bases line up with TRBD2. Germline-derived CDR1 and CDR2 are SNHLY and FYNNEI. V lost 10 bases to trimming and J lost 2 bases; unmatched junction nucleotides: 13. This CDR3 contains 16 residues. This chain's CDR3 is CAIIKTSGDTAYEQYF. CDR3 nucleotides: TGTGCCATCATAAAGACTAGCGGGGATACCGCCTACGAGCAGTACTTC.

The V call is TRBV11-2, the J call TRBJ2-3; 10 bases are a match to TRBD2. V dropped 4 bases and J dropped 4; count of bases not matched to a gene: 2. Germline V gives CDR1 SGHAT, CDR2 FQNNGV. This CDR3 region has 14 residues. CDR3 amino acids: CASSSSGGADTQYF. For the CDR3, the DNA is TGTGCCAGCAGCTCGAGCGGGGGGGCAGATACGCAGTATTTT.

The chain uses TRBV13 and TRBJ2-7; 8 bases agree with TRBD1. This CDR3 has 14 residues. V lost 3 bases to trimming and J lost 5 bases; unmatched junction nucleotides: 6. Germline V gene sequence: CDR1 PRHDT, CDR2 FYEKMQ (reference sequence). The CDR3 sequence: CASSLVDRDHEQYF. The CDR3 coding sequence is TGTGCCAGCAGCTTGGTGGACAGGGACCACGAGCAGTACTTC.

The rearrangement links TRBV27 to TRBJ2-5; TRBD1 agrees at 8 bases. The CDR3 has 15 amino acids. The junction had 10 bases not matched to a gene; V was cut back by 5 bases and J by 5 bases. Germline V CDR1 and CDR2: MNHEY, SMNVEV (reference sequence). The chain's CDR3 is CASSNTRGRRETQYF. Here the CDR3 DNA reads TGTGCCAGCAGTAATACCAGGGGGCGCAGGGAGACCCAGTACTTC.

The chain couples TRBV6-6 to TRBJ1-1, with 8 bases that match TRBD1. This CDR3 has 15 residues. J was trimmed by 3 bases and V by 5 bases; bases with no gene match: 8. Germline assignment: CDR1 MNHNY and CDR2 SVGAGI (reference sequence). The CDR3 sequence: CASSQTGEGDTEAFF. CDR3 coding DNA: TGTGCCAGCAGTCAGACAGGGGAGGGGGACACTGAAGCTTTCTTT.

The rearrangement joins TRBV13 to TRBJ2-7; the match to TRBD2 covers 7 bases. Germline assignment: CDR1 PRHDT and CDR2 FYEKMQ (reference sequence). The CDR3 covers 14 residues. The trim removed 5 bases at V and 2 bases at J, leaving 6 bases unmatched. CDR3 sequence reads: CASSPLGLAYEQYF. CDR3 bases: TGTGCCAGCAGCCCCCTTGGACTAGCCTACGAGCAGTACTTC.

CDR3 amino acids: CSVEDPLAGGPVNTQYF. Here the CDR3 DNA reads TGCAGCGTTGAGGACCCCCTAGCGGGGGGGCCGGTGAATACGCAGTATTTT. The J gene is TRBJ2-3, the V gene TRBV29-1; 12 bases fit TRBD2. CDR1 and CDR2 (germline): SQVTM, ANQGSEA. V dropped 3 bases and J dropped 7; count of bases not matched to a gene: 14. This CDR3 spans 17 amino acids.

This sequence joins TRBV19 and TRBJ1-5, with 9 bases lining up with TRBD1. Germline CDR1 LNHDA, CDR2 SQIVND (reference sequence). Trimming removed 5 bases from V and 6 bases from J; junction bases left unmatched: 17. This CDR3 has 18 residues. The CDR3 here is CASSRGGQGIIYGQPQHF. The CDR3 DNA reads TGTGCCAGTAGTCGTGGGGGACAGGGAATAATATATGGTCAGCCCCAGCATTTT.

The chain employs TRBV28 and TRBJ2-3, with D maybe TRBD2 (5 bases). This CDR3 is built from 14 residues. Trimming stripped 3 bases from V and 3 bases from J, with 10 bases between. From germline, CDR1 is MDHEN and CDR2 SYDVKM. DNA of the CDR3: TGTGCCAGCAGTTTTTTGAGCGGAACAGATACGCAGTATTTT. Translated: CASSFLSGTDTQYF.

The V and J genes are TRBV30 and TRBJ2-3; 9 positions agree with TRBD1. The CDR3 sequence is 13 residues long. Trimming at V came to 5 bases and at J to 5 bases, leaving 5 bases not matched to a gene. Germline V gives CDR1 GTSNPN, CDR2 SVGIG (reference sequence). CDR3 sequence reads: CAWGQGMLDTQYF. The CDR3, as DNA: TGTGCCTGGGGACAGGGGATGTTAGATACGCAGTATTTT.

This sequence joins TRBV25-1 and TRBJ1-1; a possible D gene is TRBD1 (6 bases). Germline values: CDR1 MGHDK, CDR2 SYGVNS. V shed 3 bases and J shed 7 bases, with 12 bases lying between them. The CDR3 has 13 amino acids. The CDR3 loop is CASSDLGQLEAFF. Here the CDR3 DNA reads TGTGCCAGCAGTGATCTTGGACAGCTTGAAGCTTTCTTT.

J is TRBJ2-5 and V is TRBV6-1, with 14 bases that match TRBD2. Germline CDR1 and CDR2: MNHNS and SASEGT. V lost 4 bases to trimming and J lost 2 bases; unmatched junction nucleotides: 0. The CDR3 consists of 15 residues. CDR3 bases: TGTGCCAGCAGTGGACTAGCGGGGGGGCAAGAGACCCAGTACTTC. It codes for CASSGLAGGQETQYF.

The chain employs TRBV7-8 and TRBJ2-2, with TRBD1 matching 7 bases. There are 15 residues in the CDR3. CDR1 and CDR2 from the germline V gene are SGHVS and FQNEAQ. V was clipped by 0 bases and J by 7 bases; unmatched bases: 5. CDR3: CASSLADRVGGELFF. The CDR3 DNA sequence: TGTGCCAGCAGCTTAGCAGACAGGGTCGGCGGGGAGCTGTTTTTT.

CDR3 sequence reads: CASSQDTNTGELFF. CDR3 DNA sequence: TGTGCCAGCAGCCAGGATACGAACACCGGGGAGCTGTTTTTT. V gene TRBV7-8 combines with J gene TRBJ2-2, with D unclear. Between the trimmed V and J ends, which lost 5 bases and 0 bases, there was a span of 7 bases. The CDR3 totals 14 residues. From germline, CDR1 is SGHVS and CDR2 FQNEAQ.

This rearrangement joins TRBV13 to TRBJ2-1, with TRBD2 matching 12 bases. CDR3 length: 17 residues. The V gene's germline CDR1 is PRHDT and CDR2 FYEKMQ (reference sequence). J was trimmed by 8 bases and V by 5 bases; bases with no gene match: 13. In DNA, the CDR3 is TGTGCCAGCAGCCTAAGTGAGACTAGCGGGGGCTGGGATGAGCAGTTCTTC. Translated: CASSLSETSGGWDEQFF.

This sequence joins TRBV4-1 and TRBJ2-7, with 7 nucleotides matching TRBD2. This CDR3 is built from 15 residues. V trimming: 0 bases; J trimming: 3 bases; junction bases outside the gene matches: 5. Looked up from germline, CDR1 is MGHRA and CDR2 is YSYEKL. The CDR3 DNA is TGCGCCAGCAGCCAAGACGCGGGGGACCACTACGAGCAGTACTTC. It codes for CASSQDAGDHYEQYF.

V and J are TRBV4-1 and TRBJ2-2; no definite D call. The ends were cut back, 6 bases at V and 1 base at J, with 9 bases in the middle. CDR3 size: 14 residues. Germline V gene data show CDR1 as MGHRA and CDR2 as YSYEKL. CDR3 in DNA: TGCGCCAGCAGGAACAACCTGAACACCGGGGAGCTGTTTTTT. Its protein product is CASRNNLNTGELFF.